This TCR beta chain came from a study of regulatory T cells in long-lasting Graves disease. Study-wide background: The term persistent Graves' disease signified upward of 5 years on antithyroid drugs with positive TSH receptor antibodies.

This sample's time point: persistent/refractory GD, antithyroid drugs over 5 years with positive TRAb. Generation of the TCR library employed RNA extracted from PBMCs. Diagnoses of Graves' disease were made by American Thyroid Association guidelines. Recruitment took place at an endocrinology department in Xi'an, China. The collection involved drawing approximately 9.9 milliliters of peripheral blood into EDTA tubes. Building of the TCR beta libraries involved iRepertoire HTBI primers and Arm-PCR of CDR3 regions. TCRdb redid the calling of the multiplex PCR reads with MiXCR, one entry per CDR3 protein. Among 450,000 or so distinct CDR3 sequences, around 21% were seen once, and the ten largest hold 7% to 9.5%. This clonotype has ten or more counts. V shed 1 base and J shed 4 bases, with 14 bases lying between them. Germline lookup yields CDR1 DFQATT and CDR2 SNEGSKA (reference sequence). This CDR3 comprises 14 residues.

The source was peripheral blood mononuclear cells (PBMCs), collected when the disease was refractory, from a patient treated with antithyroid drugs. The receptor was derived from a female donor with Graves disease. The J gene is TRBJ2-7, the V gene TRBV20-1; a weak D match, TRBD2 (6 bases). The CDR3 here is CSARGFGLPYEQYF. Written as DNA, the CDR3 is TGCAGTGCTAGAGGGTTTGGACTACCTTACGAGCAGTACTTC.